This T cell receptor (beta chain) was captured by sequencing in a study of CD8 T cells in Susac syndrome. Study-level findings and limits: The study conceded that its TCR sequencing and HLA analysis involved relatively few individuals.

Trimming took 2 bases from V and 5 from J, leaving 23 bases between them. Per germline, CDR1 SNHLY and CDR2 FYNNEI. The length of the CDR3 is 18 residues. Reverse transcription of about 0.45 to 1 ug RNA was performed with random hexamers. TCRdb reprocessed the immunoSEQ multiplex PCR reads via MiXCR and lists one record per CDR3 protein. In the table there are around 200,000 distinct CDR3 sequences, about 93% of which are singletons. To note about this clonotype: What it binds is unknown.

TEMRA cells were FACS-enriched, with CD8+ and CD4+ T cells isolated negatively. Source material: CD8+ T cells from PBMCs. The chain links TRBV2 to TRBJ2-3; tentative D call: TRBD1 (6 bases). The sequence came from a human donor with multiple sclerosis. CDR3 loop: CASSENLRVGADEDTQYF. Here the CDR3 DNA reads TGTGCCAGCAGTGAAAACCTCAGGGTGGGGGCCGATGAAGATACGCAGTATTTT.